The T cell receptor (beta chain) described here comes from a study of T cells in Graves' hyperthyroidism and ophthalmopathy. TCR beta CDR3 sequences were amplified from RNA transcripts. Initially, a first-round RT-PCR of the TCR CDR3 employed the HTBI primer set. TCRdb re-analysed the multiplex PCR reads in MiXCR, keeping a single row per CDR3 protein. The sample contains 400,000 or so distinct CDR3 sequences, around 15% of which appear only once. The sample holds a few counts of this clonotype. What it recognizes is unknown. For ophthalmopathy patients, the Clinical Activity Score was at least 3 and the NOSPECS grade at least 4; duration was under 3 months. Any patient presenting with uncontrolled infection, other autoimmune disease, pregnancy or lactation was left out. Study results and caveats: For ophthalmopathy, model prediction preceded onset by a median roughly 6.2 months.

V shed 6 bases, J shed 3 bases, and the junction held 9 bases outside the gene matches. The CDR3 consists of 15 residues. Germline-derived CDR1 and CDR2 are MNHEY and SVGEGT. The clonotype was recovered from an older woman with Graves' ophthalmopathy. Sequences were obtained from blood. This chain connects TRBV6-2 or TRBV6-3 to TRBJ2-3; TRBD1 aligns across 7 bases. This CDR3 reads CASSKDRVKTDTQYF. CDR3 nucleotides: TGTGCCAGCAGCAAAGACAGGGTCAAAACAGATACGCAGTATTTT.